One and the same sample provided the 20 T cell receptor beta chains below, sequenced in a study of spatial heterogeneity in lung cancer. Time point here: blood at routine non-recurrence follow-up after resection. From tumor, nontumor lung or frozen PBMC, whole RNA was taken unsorted for sequencing. TCRdb processed the 5' RACE reads anew with MiXCR; each CDR3 protein has one entry. The table lists roughly 26,000 distinct CDR3 sequences, under 6.5% of them singletons. The sample consisted of PBMCs, taken at follow-up. The receptors stem from a male donor with early-stage non-small cell lung cancer.

This clonotype was seen a few times. V and J are TRBV7-2 and TRBJ1-2; D gene unclear. The CDR3 sequence is 14 residues long. Looked up from germline, CDR1 is SGHTA and CDR2 is FQGNSA. With 5 bases removed from V and 2 bases from J, the gap between germline ends came to 12 bases. The DNA for the CDR3 is TGTGCCAGCAGCACGAAGGTCGTGAACTATGGCTACACCTTC. This codes for CASSTKVVNYGYTF.

This clonotype showed up many times. The CDR3 loop reads CASKPAGLAGTSSYNEQFF. CDR3 nucleotides: TGCGCCAGCAAGCCCGCGGGACTAGCGGGAACCAGCTCCTACAATGAGCAGTTCTTC. The rearrangement links TRBV5-1 to TRBJ2-1, with TRBD2 identical over 13 bases. The CDR3 contains 19 residues. V shed 6 bases and J 0 bases; nucleotides not matched to a gene: 12. CDR1 SGHRS and CDR2 YFSETQ come from the germline V gene.

This clonotype was observed at least ten times. The V gene is TRBV6-2 or TRBV6-3, the J gene TRBJ2-5; TRBD1 might be the D (5 bases). This CDR3 region has 12 residues. V was cut by 8 bases and J by 1 base, with 8 bases left in between. CDR1 and CDR2 from the germline V gene are MNHEY and SVGEGT. The DNA of the CDR3 is TGTGCCAGCGCAGGGCGCCAAGAGACCCAGTACTTC. The encoded protein is CASAGRQETQYF.

This clonotype has a count of ten or more. This rearrangement joins TRBV12-3 or TRBV12-4 to TRBJ1-5; D possibly corresponds to TRBD1 (5 bases). Trimming stripped 0 bases from V and 2 bases from J, with 8 bases between. The CDR3 is 15 residues long. CDR3: CASSLAGAGNQPQHF. The CDR3, as DNA: TGTGCCAGCAGTTTAGCAGGGGCCGGCAATCAGCCCCAGCATTTT.

The V gene is TRBV7-9, the J gene TRBJ1-1; TRBD1 might be the D (5 bases). Germline V gives CDR1 SEHNR, CDR2 FQNEAQ (reference sequence). Trimming stripped 4 bases from V and 3 bases from J, with 9 bases between. The CDR3 length is 13 residues. The CDR3 sequence: CASSWGGDTEAFF. The CDR3 coding sequence is TGTGCCAGCAGCTGGGGAGGGGACACTGAAGCTTTCTTT. Filled out from reference TRBV7-9 and TRBJ1-1, the complete variable domain reads DTGVSQNPRHKITKRGQNVTFRCDPISEHNRLYWYRQTLGQGPEFLTYFQNEAQLEKSRLLSDRFSAERPKGSFSTLEIQRTEQGDSAMYLCASSWGGDTEAFFGQGTRLTVV.

This clonotype showed up many times. The genes are TRBV3-1 and TRBJ1-2, with D uncertain. Germline loops: CDR1 LGHDT, CDR2 YNNKEL (reference sequence). V dropped 0 bases and J dropped 2 bases, with 13 bases sitting between them. The CDR3 is made up of 16 amino acids. DNA of the CDR3: TGTGCCAGCAGCCAAGATGGAATCGAGGCGAACTATGGCTACACCTTC. This codes for CASSQDGIEANYGYTF.

This clonotype was seen ten or more times. The CDR3 region is CASSLGGSSGQETQYF. The CDR3 DNA is TGTGCCAGCAGCTTGGGGGGCTCCTCTGGCCAAGAGACCCAGTACTTC. This chain links TRBV5-4 with TRBJ2-5, with D tentatively TRBD1 (5 bases). V was shortened by 0 bases and J by 1 base, with 13 bases between the two germline ends. The CDR3 length is 16 residues. The germline gives CDR1 SGHNT, CDR2 YYREEE (reference sequence).

This clonotype was seen many times. The V call is TRBV29-1, the J call TRBJ2-7, with 7 positions matching TRBD1. J gave up 0 bases and V 5 bases, and 10 bases lay outside the gene matches. Germline V gives CDR1 SQVTM, CDR2 ANQGSEA. The CDR3 is 15 residues long. CDR3: CSVSKTGAGSYEQYF. The CDR3 bases are TGCAGCGTTAGCAAAACAGGGGCGGGCTCCTACGAGCAGTACTTC.

At least ten counts were recorded for this clonotype. V and J are TRBV5-1 and TRBJ2-3; D gene unclear. This CDR3 region has 14 residues. Trimming removed 4 bases from V and 0 bases from J, with 9 bases in between. Germline values: CDR1 SGHRS, CDR2 YFSETQ. In DNA form, the CDR3 reads TGCGCCAGCAGCCAACAATCTAGCACAGATACGCAGTATTTT. This gives the protein CASSQQSSTDTQYF.

This clonotype was seen repeatedly, ten times or more. The chain couples TRBV7-6 to TRBJ1-2; 7 bases map to TRBD1. Germline V lookup: CDR1 SGHVS, CDR2 FNYEAQ. The junction had 9 bases not matched to a gene; V was cut back by 5 bases and J by 3 bases. This CDR3 is 15 amino acids long. CDR3 region: CASSPRAGTDYGYTF. CDR3 in DNA: TGTGCCAGCAGCCCGAGGGCAGGGACAGACTATGGCTACACCTTC.

This clonotype occurred a few times. The chain recombines TRBV25-1 with TRBJ2-3; maybe TRBD1 (6 bases). CDR1 is MGHDK, CDR2 SYGVNS, per germline. CDR3 length: 14 residues. Between the trimmed V and J ends, which lost 3 bases and 3 bases, there was a span of 10 bases. CDR3 coding DNA: TGTGCCAGCAGTGATAGGGGGATAACAGATACGCAGTATTTT. It is translated as CASSDRGITDTQYF.

This clonotype occurred many times. The rearrangement links TRBV9 to TRBJ2-1; 12 nucleotides line up with TRBD1. The CDR3 loop spans 16 amino acids. From germline, CDR1 is SGDLS and CDR2 YYNGEE. Trimming took 0 bases from V and 9 from J; bases not matched to a gene: 7. As DNA, the CDR3 is TGTGCCAGCAGCGTAGGGGACAGGGGGCGCACGGGTGAGCAGTTCTTC. Amino acids: CASSVGDRGRTGEQFF.

Only a few counts were recorded for this clonotype. V gene TRBV20-1 combines with J gene TRBJ2-7; 9 nucleotides agree with TRBD1. Trimming took 5 bases from V and 5 from J; bases not matched to a gene: 7. The CDR3 sequence is 13 residues long. Germline V gives CDR1 DFQATT, CDR2 SNEGSKA (reference sequence). CDR3 residues: CSAEDWDRDEQYF. The CDR3 nucleotides are TGCAGTGCTGAAGATTGGGACAGGGACGAGCAGTACTTC.

This chain connects TRBV12-3 or TRBV12-4 to TRBJ1-6, with a tentative D call TRBD1 (5 bases). The CDR3 spans 13 residues. V shed 9 bases and J shed 8 bases, with 14 bases lying between them. The DNA for the CDR3 is TGTGCCAGTGCGGGACTCACCTATTCACCCCTCCACTTT. Its protein product is CASAGLTYSPLHF.

This clonotype has just a few counts. The chain carries TRBV12-3 or TRBV12-4 and TRBJ1-1; D not resolved. The CDR3 extends over 14 amino acids. Trimming took 7 bases from V and 4 from J, leaving 16 bases between them. CDR3 nucleotide sequence: TGTGCCAGCACCGACTTCGGTTGGCGCACTGAAGCTTTCTTT. Translating gives CASTDFGWRTEAFF.

This clonotype showed up many times. The rearrangement joins TRBV27 to TRBJ1-1; D not certain. The CDR3 consists of 13 residues. Trimming left V 2 bases short and J 6 bases short, with 10 bases between. Germline CDR1 MNHEY, CDR2 SMNVEV (reference sequence). This CDR3 reads CASSLTRKAEAFF. CDR3 sequence (DNA): TGTGCCAGCAGTTTAACCAGGAAAGCTGAAGCTTTCTTT.

This clonotype was recorded at least ten times. V gene TRBV29-1 combines with J gene TRBJ1-4, with no clear D. Deletions cut 4 bases from V and 0 bases from J, with 3 bases between. The CDR3 has 12 amino acids. Per germline, CDR1 SQVTM and CDR2 ANQGSEA. CDR3: CSVGATNEKLFF. The CDR3 region has the DNA TGCAGCGTTGGGGCAACTAATGAAAAACTGTTTTTT.

A few counts support this clonotype. The chain recombines TRBV18 with TRBJ1-2; tentatively, D is TRBD1 (5 bases). Germline V gives CDR1 KGHSH, CDR2 LQKENI. This CDR3 is 13 amino acids long. Trimming cost V 1 base and J 10 bases, with 13 bases left between them. CDR3 DNA: TGTGCCAGCTCACCACGTAACGGGGGACCCTACACCTTC. It encodes CASSPRNGGPYTF.

At least ten counts were recorded for this clonotype. The V call is TRBV7-3, the J call TRBJ1-2; D is perhaps TRBD1 (5 bases). V was pared by 5 bases and J by 2 bases, with 18 bases between. The length of the CDR3 is 16 residues. CDR1 SGHTA and CDR2 FQGTGA come from the germline V gene. The CDR3 nucleotides read TGTGCCAGCAGCCCGCGGAGAAGGGGAGGAAACTATGGCTACACCTTC. It is translated as CASSPRRRGGNYGYTF.

V usage is TRBV3-1 and J usage is TRBJ2-1; D remains unclear. CDR3 length equals 15 residues. V was pared by 1 base and J by 2 bases, with 9 bases between. Germline V CDR1 and CDR2: LGHDT, YNNKEL (reference sequence). CDR3 protein: CASSQGKFAYNEQFF. CDR3 sequence (DNA): TGTGCCAGCAGCCAAGGCAAGTTCGCCTACAATGAGCAGTTCTTC.